Following are 22 T cell receptor beta chains from one sample sequenced in a study of long-term antiretroviral therapy in people with HIV. Running of the v3.0 immunoSEQ assay took place at survey level. This table comes from immunoSEQ multiplex PCR, and its TCRdb copy is limited to in-frame clones, with some not included. The table has 25,000 to 30,000 clones, 60% to 80% seen once. The sequences come from unsorted PBMCs, collected 2.1 years after starting antiretroviral therapy. Every receptor here comes from a man between 25 and 39 years old with HIV.

The V call is TRBV6-1, the J call TRBJ2-3; D perhaps matches TRBD1 (6 bases). CDR1 is MNHNS and CDR2 is SASEGT in the germline V gene. The CDR3 has 15 residues. Deletions cut 7 bases from V and 4 bases from J, with 18 bases between. The CDR3 coding sequence is TGTGCCAGCAACCTAGGGACACGAATGTCAGATACGCAGTATTTT. It specifies CASNLGTRMSDTQYF.

In this sample, this clone turned up once. The chain recombines TRBV10-3 with TRBJ2-1; 14 nucleotides agree with TRBD2. The CDR3 covers 16 residues. Germline CDR1 reads ENHRY; CDR2 reads SYGVKD. V dropped 10 bases and J dropped 9; count of bases not matched to a gene: 14. The CDR3 region has the DNA TGTGCCACTAGCTCCCCGGGACTAGCGGGAGTTGGTGAGCAGTTCTTC. This gives the protein CATSSPGLAGVGEQFF.

This clone was found once. The chain combines TRBV27 with TRBJ1-1, with D unclear. Deletions cut 7 bases from V and 7 bases from J, with 7 bases between. Germline CDR1 MNHEY, CDR2 SMNVEV (reference sequence). The CDR3 sequence is 10 residues long. DNA for the CDR3: TGTGCCAGCAAAGGTATTGAAGCTTTCTTT. This encodes CASKGIEAFF.

The chain is built from TRBV4-3 and TRBJ2-1, with 10 positions matching TRBD2. Trimming cost V 0 bases and J 6 bases; bases outside gene matches: 2. The CDR3 runs to 15 residues. Germline loops: CDR1 LGHNA, CDR2 YSLEER. The CDR3: CASSQDSGRRNEQFF. Here the CDR3 DNA reads TGCGCCAGCAGCCAAGATAGCGGGAGGCGCAATGAGCAGTTCTTC.

This chain links TRBV9 with TRBJ2-7; the match to TRBD1 covers 9 bases. CDR1 SGDLS and CDR2 YYNGEE come from the germline V gene. The V gene end was trimmed by 9 bases and the J gene end by 1 base; junction bases not matched to a gene: 8. This CDR3 is built from 14 residues. CDR3 coding DNA: TGTGCCATCCACCGCGGGACAGGGTCCTACGAGCAGTACTTC. Protein product: CAIHRGTGSYEQYF.

The chain is built from TRBV2 and TRBJ1-1; unclear D gene. Per germline, CDR1 SNHLY and CDR2 FYNNEI. The length of the CDR3 is 18 residues. V was pared by 4 bases and J by 0 bases, with 21 bases between. This CDR3 reads CASSGTTQSSQMNTEAFF. DNA of the CDR3: TGTGCCAGCAGTGGCACGACTCAGTCCTCTCAAATGAACACTGAAGCTTTCTTT. The entire variable domain, with the rest obtained from reference TRBV2 and TRBJ1-1, is as follows: EPEVTQTPSHQVTQMGQEVILRCVPISNHLYFYWYRQILGQKVEFLVSFYNNEISEKSEIFDDQFSVERPDGSNFTLKIRSTKLEDSAMYFCASSGTTQSSQMNTEAFFGQGTRLTVV.

The genes are TRBV11-2 and TRBJ2-5; D not certain. CDR1 and CDR2 (germline): SGHAT, FQNNGV. Deletions cut 1 base from V and 9 bases from J, with 18 bases between. This CDR3 has 15 residues. This CDR3 reads CASSLAFSLSEAQYF. The CDR3 nucleotides are TGTGCCAGCAGCTTAGCATTTTCTCTAAGTGAGGCCCAGTACTTC.

The J gene is TRBJ2-3, the V gene TRBV27; possible D gene TRBD1, 6 bases. CDR3 size: 16 residues. V was clipped by 7 bases and J by 1 base, with 18 bases between them. CDR1 and CDR2 from the germline V gene are MNHEY and SMNVEV (reference sequence). For the CDR3, the DNA is TGTGCCAGCAAAGTCCGTACAGGGTCTGGCACAGATACGCAGTATTTT. Its translation: CASKVRTGSGTDTQYF.

The chain combines TRBV6-6 with TRBJ2-7; D uncertain. CDR1 and CDR2 from the germline V gene are MNHNY and SVGAGI (reference sequence). This CDR3 region has 11 residues. V was cut by 3 bases and J by 6 bases, with 6 bases left in between. The DNA of the CDR3 is TGTGCCAGCAGTTATCAAGGCGAGCAGTACTTC. Encoded protein: CASSYQGEQYF.

The chain employs TRBV7-8 and TRBJ2-3; D is ambiguous. V lost 0 bases and J 4 bases, leaving 11 bases between the germline ends. CDR3 length: 15 residues. Germline-derived CDR1 and CDR2 are SGHVS and FQNEAQ. CDR3 amino acids: CASSLAPSLADTQYF. CDR3 DNA sequence: TGTGCCAGCAGCTTAGCCCCATCCCTTGCAGATACGCAGTATTTT.

This sequence joins TRBV7-9 and TRBJ2-7; 9 positions agree with TRBD2. The trim removed 4 bases at V and 2 bases at J, leaving 9 bases unmatched. CDR1 is SEHNR, CDR2 FQNEAQ, per germline (reference sequence). This CDR3 is 16 amino acids long. The CDR3 here is CASSSRVAGAPYEQYF. CDR3 bases: TGTGCCAGCAGCTCTCGTGTAGCGGGAGCCCCCTACGAGCAGTACTTC.

The rearrangement uses TRBV6-5 and TRBJ2-5; D remains ambiguous. Trimming took 0 bases from V and 1 from J, leaving 12 bases between them. The CDR3 has 16 residues. Germline-derived CDR1 and CDR2 are MNHEY and SVGAGI. The DNA for the CDR3 is TGTGCCAGCAGTTACTCGCCACAGTTTATCCAAGAGACCCAGTACTTC. Translating it yields CASSYSPQFIQETQYF.

J is TRBJ1-5 and V is TRBV28; 8 bases agree with TRBD1. Trimming at V came to 6 bases and at J to 7 bases, leaving 8 bases not matched to a gene. Germline V gene data show CDR1 as MDHEN and CDR2 as SYDVKM. The CDR3 is 14 amino acids. Here the CDR3 reads CASRTGTGGQPQHF. The DNA of the CDR3 is TGTGCCAGCAGAACCGGGACAGGAGGGCAGCCCCAGCATTTT.

This clone was seen a single time. The CDR3 region has the DNA TGTGCCAGCAGTGGGCATGAGACCCAGTACTTC. The encoded protein is CASSGHETQYF. The genes are TRBV25-1 and TRBJ2-5; D is unclear. Germline-derived CDR1 and CDR2 are MGHDK and SYGVNS. V was shortened by 4 bases and J by 5 bases, with 5 bases between the two germline ends. CDR3 length: 11 amino acids.

The V and J genes are TRBV6-5 and TRBJ2-3; D gene uncertain. Trimming removed 0 bases at V and 4 bases at J, with 14 bases between. The CDR3 loop spans 16 amino acids. CDR1 MNHEY and CDR2 SVGAGI come from the germline V gene. In DNA form, the CDR3 reads TGTGCCAGCAGTTACTCGCGGTTCGTGGTCTCAGATACGCAGTATTTT. Its protein is CASSYSRFVVSDTQYF.

The chain joins TRBV6-1 to TRBJ2-4, with 8 nucleotides matching TRBD1. CDR3 size: 15 residues. V was clipped by 2 bases and J by 10 bases; unmatched bases: 10. CDR1 and CDR2 (germline): MNHNS, SASEGT. CDR3 in amino acids: CASSEPTGASEIQYF. The CDR3 DNA reads TGTGCCAGCAGTGAACCGACAGGGGCATCTGAGATTCAGTACTTC.

The chain combines TRBV5-5 with TRBJ2-2, with D unclear. CDR1 is SGHKS and CDR2 is YYEKEE in the germline V gene (reference sequence). The CDR3 is 15 amino acids. The ends were cut back, 1 base at V and 8 bases at J, with 15 bases in the middle. CDR3 residues: CASSLPQSVVGELFF. CDR3 nucleotides: TGTGCCAGCAGCTTGCCCCAGTCAGTTGTGGGGGAGCTGTTTTTT.

The genes are TRBV28 and TRBJ2-7; TRBD2 is a possible D gene (5 bases). CDR1 is MDHEN, CDR2 SYDVKM, per germline. Between the trimmed V and J ends, which lost 2 bases and 9 bases, there was a span of 11 bases. This CDR3 has 12 residues. CDR3 bases: TGTGCCAGCAGTTTAGGTGGGCTAGCGCAGTACTTC. Translation: CASSLGGLAQYF. The whole variable domain, filled in from reference TRBV28 and TRBJ2-7, reads DVKVTQSSRYLVKRTGEKVFLECVQDMDHENMFWYRQDPGLGLRLIYFSYDVKMKEKGDIPEGYSVSREKKERFSLILESASTNQTSMYLCASSLGGLAQYFGPGTRLTVT.

This rearrangement joins TRBV5-5 to TRBJ1-3, with TRBD1 as a possible D gene (5 bases). The CDR3 runs to 14 residues. Trimming took off 4 bases at V and 0 bases at J, with 8 bases between the two ends. Germline V gives CDR1 SGHKS, CDR2 YYEKEE (reference sequence). Written as DNA, the CDR3 is TGTGCCAGCAGCAGGGGCGACTCTGGAAACACCATATATTTT. Translation gives CASSRGDSGNTIYF.

The rearrangement uses TRBV28 and TRBJ1-2; 9 nucleotides align to TRBD1. J gave up 2 bases and V 5 bases, and 9 bases lay outside the gene matches. The CDR3 totals 16 residues. Germline-derived CDR1 and CDR2 are MDHEN and SYDVKM. As DNA, the CDR3 is TGTGCCAGCAGTCCCTCAGACAGGGGGAGGAACTATGGCTACACCTTC. The encoded protein is CASSPSDRGRNYGYTF.

This clone was seen a few times. The chain recombines TRBV7-6 with TRBJ1-4; 9 positions agree with TRBD1. The germline V gene encodes CDR1 SGHVS and CDR2 FNYEAQ. V dropped 5 bases and J dropped 8; count of bases not matched to a gene: 9. This CDR3 comprises 15 residues. The CDR3 nucleotides read TGTGCCAGCAGCACACCGGGACAGGGCTACGAAAAACTGTTTTTT. Translated, it gives CASSTPGQGYEKLFF. Together with reference TRBV7-6 and TRBJ1-4, the CDR3 gives the full variable domain: GAGVSQSPRYKVTKRGQDVALRCDPISGHVSLYWYRQALGQGPEFLTYFNYEAQQDKSGLPNDRFSAERPEGSISTLTIQRTEQRDSAMYRCASSTPGQGYEKLFFGSGTQLSVL.

The chain has TRBV6-1 and TRBJ1-2; TRBD1 is a possible D gene (5 bases). CDR3 size: 15 residues. Per germline, CDR1 MNHNS and CDR2 SASEGT. V dropped 0 bases and J dropped 2 bases, with 10 bases sitting between them. CDR3 loop: CASSEARQKNYGYTF. The CDR3 DNA sequence: TGTGCCAGCAGTGAAGCGCGACAGAAAAACTATGGCTACACCTTC.